Listed below are T cell receptor beta chains from one sample, sequenced in a study of CD8 T cells in ankylosing spondylitis. TCRdb recomputed calls from the 5' RACE reads with MiXCR, one row per CDR3 protein. The repertoire holds more than 150,000 distinct CDR3 sequences, roughly 11% seen once, with roughly 29% in the top ten. The sequencing input was blood, either unsorted or a sorted T cell fraction (not recorded which). These TCRs come from a male donor with ankylosing spondylitis or in good health (not recorded which). CDR3s include the opening cysteine and the closing phenylalanine or tryptophan. Fields, in order: clone size, J gene, D gene, V gene, CDR3 protein, CDR3 DNA. D genes are given only for firm matches. Clone size, where shown, is once, few, many, or a class for clones that have expanded.

>few|TRBJ2-5|TRBD2|TRBV10-1
CASSEGRGGETQYF
TGCGCCAGCAGTGAAGGCCGGGGGGGAGAGACCCAGTACTTC
>few|TRBJ2-5|.|TRBV4-3
CASSQGVGIQETQYF
TGCGCCAGCAGCCAAGGCGTGGGGATTCAAGAGACCCAGTACTTC
>many|TRBJ2-1|.|TRBV12-2
CASRSLLAGDHSYEQFF
TGTGCAAGTCGCTCCTTACTAGCGGGGGACCATTCTTACGAGCAGTTCTTC
>many|TRBJ2-7|.|TRBV15
CATSRTLTDYEQYF
TGTGCCACCAGCAGAACGTTGACGGATTACGAGCAGTACTTC
>many|TRBJ2-5|TRBD1|TRBV6-1
CASRNRGYETQYF
TGTGCCAGCAGGAACAGGGGTTACGAGACCCAGTACTTC
>many|TRBJ2-1|TRBD2|TRBV20-1
CSASRGGYYNEQFF
TGCAGTGCTAGCCGCGGGGGATACTACAATGAGCAGTTCTTC
>many|TRBJ2-1|.|TRBV15
CATSRERGAYNEQFF
TGTGCCACCAGCAGAGAGAGGGGAGCCTACAATGAGCAGTTCTTC
>many|TRBJ1-1|.|TRBV7-7
CASSRRRDTEAFF
TGTGCCAGCAGCCGTCGGAGGGACACTGAAGCTTTCTTT
>few|TRBJ1-2|.|TRBV5-1
CASSPITLGGVDYGYTF
TGCGCCAGCAGCCCAATAACCCTCGGGGGCGTCGACTATGGCTACACCTTC
>many|TRBJ2-1|.|TRBV20-1
CSASSAANSYNEQFF
TGCAGTGCTTCATCAGCGGCGAACTCCTACAATGAGCAGTTCTTC
>many|TRBJ2-7|.|TRBV21-1
CASLGEREDSTDEQYF
TGTGCCAGTTTGGGAGAGCGGGAGGACTCTACGGACGAGCAGTACTTC
>many|TRBJ2-1|.|TRBV3-1
CASSRTSRTRGGQFF
TGTGCCAGCAGCCGGACTTCCAGGACGCGAGGGGGGCAGTTCTTC
>many|TRBJ2-5|.|TRBV5-1
CASTYGQRVETQYF
TGCGCCAGCACCTACGGACAGAGAGTAGAGACCCAGTACTTC
>.|TRBJ1-2|.|TRBV9
CASSQGGAAANYGYTF
TGTGCCAGCAGCCAGGGAGGGGCGGCGGCCAACTATGGCTACACCTTC
>many|TRBJ2-3|TRBD2|TRBV5-1
CASSPGLAGGDGTDTQYF
TGCGCCAGCAGCCCGGGACTAGCGGGGGGTGATGGCACAGATACGCAGTATTTT
>many|TRBJ2-3|.|TRBV12-3/TRBV12-4
CASSSGSAPDTQYF
TGTGCCAGCAGTTCCGGATCAGCCCCAGATACGCAGTATTTT
>many|TRBJ1-2|.|TRBV5-1
CASSLDGNYGYTF
TGCGCCAGCAGCTTGGACGGGAACTATGGCTACACCTTC
>.|TRBJ2-2|.|TRBV4-1
CASSQDLTSGELFF
TGCGCCAGCAGCCAAGATTTGACGTCCGGGGAGCTGTTTTTT
>many|TRBJ2-1|TRBD2|TRBV27
CASGFLGLAGGPSYNEQFF
TGTGCCAGCGGCTTTTTGGGACTAGCGGGAGGGCCTTCCTACAATGAGCAGTTCTTC
>many|TRBJ2-7|TRBD1|TRBV5-1
CASSLEGQGGLEQYF
TGCGCCAGCAGCTTGGAGGGACAGGGAGGCCTCGAGCAGTACTTC
>many|TRBJ2-3|.|TRBV10-1
CASSESLGGYTDTQYF
TGCGCCAGCAGTGAGTCGCTGGGGGGCTACACAGATACGCAGTATTTT
>.|TRBJ2-1|.|TRBV27
CASSWGWGYSYNEQFF
TGTGCCAGCAGTTGGGGGTGGGGGTACTCCTACAATGAGCAGTTCTTC
>.|TRBJ1-4|.|TRBV27
CASSFRNREKLIF
TGTGCCAGCAGTTTCCGAAACAGGGAAAAACTGATTTTT
>.|TRBJ2-7|.|TRBV7-8
CASSSVQGGGNEQYF
TGTGCCAGCAGCTCGGTACAGGGAGGTGGGAACGAGCAGTACTTC
>many|TRBJ1-3|.|TRBV7-6
CASSLGLRWSSGNTIYF
TGTGCCAGCAGCTTAGGGTTGAGGTGGAGCTCTGGAAACACCATATATTTT
>many|TRBJ2-3|TRBD2|TRBV5-1
CASSQSGGTDTQYF
TGCGCCAGCAGTCAGAGCGGGGGCACAGATACGCAGTATTTT
>.|TRBJ2-1|TRBD2|TRBV7-8
CASSPLAGGPKEQFF
TGTGCCAGCAGCCCGCTAGCGGGGGGGCCGAAAGAGCAGTTCTTC
>many|TRBJ1-6|.|TRBV10-2
CASSESHDSPLHF
TGCGCCAGCAGTGAATCCCACGATTCACCCCTCCACTTT
>many|TRBJ2-3|.|TRBV5-1
CASSATGTSRRTDTQYF
TGCGCCAGCAGCGCTACCGGGACATCCAGGCGCACAGATACGCAGTATTTT
>few|TRBJ2-4|TRBD2|TRBV5-4
CASSSGLENIQYF
TGTGCCAGCAGCTCCGGACTAGAAAACATTCAGTACTTC
>few|TRBJ1-4|.|TRBV14
CASSQAPGAGEKLFF
TGTGCCAGCAGCCAAGCCCCTGGGGCAGGCGAAAAACTGTTTTTT
>few|TRBJ1-6|.|TRBV6-1
CATTGRSYNSPLHF
TGTGCCACCACGGGGAGATCATATAATTCACCCCTCCACTTT
>.|TRBJ2-2|.|TRBV27
CASTKGSWAVTGELFF
TGTGCCAGCACCAAGGGTAGTTGGGCGGTTACCGGGGAGCTGTTTTTT
>.|TRBJ1-6|.|TRBV10-2
CASSESGGRRPLHF
TGCGCCAGCAGTGAGTCGGGGGGGCGAAGACCCCTCCACTTT
>.|TRBJ1-4|TRBD1|TRBV25-1
CASSDDRGNEKLFF
TGTGCCAGCAGTGATGACAGGGGTAATGAAAAACTGTTTTTT
>.|TRBJ2-7|TRBD1|TRBV11-2
CASSFGQGEYEQYF
TGTGCCAGCAGCTTTGGACAGGGGGAGTACGAGCAGTACTTC
>many|TRBJ2-2|.|TRBV6-4
CASSDRPYRDSGELFF
TGTGCCAGCAGTGACCGCCCTTACCGGGATTCCGGGGAGCTGTTTTTT
>many|TRBJ1-2|TRBD1|TRBV3-1
CASSQDPRQGRTSYGYTF
TGTGCCAGCAGCCAAGATCCCCGACAGGGTCGGACGAGCTATGGCTACACCTTC
>many|TRBJ2-7|.|TRBV20-1
CSARDLRQSSYEQYF
TGCAGTGCTAGAGACCTCAGACAGAGCTCCTACGAGCAGTACTTC
>few|TRBJ2-7|.|TRBV7-8
CASSQRVGTSYEQYF
TGTGCCAGCAGCCAGCGGGTGGGTACCTCCTACGAGCAGTACTTC
>many|TRBJ1-1|.|TRBV6-5
CASRGERPTLAMNTEAFF
TGTGCCAGTAGGGGGGAGAGACCCACCCTGGCCATGAACACTGAAGCTTTCTTT
>many|TRBJ2-7|TRBD2|TRBV4-3
CASSQSSSGRKGYEQYF
TGCGCCAGCAGCCAAAGTTCTAGCGGGCGAAAAGGCTACGAGCAGTACTTC
>few|TRBJ1-1|.|TRBV11-2
CASSRGGRQPNTEAFF
TGTGCCAGCAGCCGAGGGGGGAGACAGCCGAACACTGAAGCTTTCTTT
>many|TRBJ1-4|TRBD1|TRBV12-3/TRBV12-4
CASSARQGYEKLFF
TGTGCCAGCAGTGCCCGACAGGGGTATGAAAAACTGTTTTTT
>many|TRBJ2-3|.|TRBV5-1
CASSFREERSTDTQYF
TGCGCCAGCAGCTTCCGTGAAGAGCGGAGCACAGATACGCAGTATTTT
>few|TRBJ2-7|.|TRBV15
CATSRDRRISYEQYF
TGTGCCACCAGCAGAGATAGGCGGATCTCCTACGAGCAGTACTTC
>.|TRBJ2-5|.|TRBV7-2
CASSLARGTETQYF
TGTGCCAGCAGCTTAGCTAGGGGGACGGAGACCCAGTACTTC
>.|TRBJ2-3|.|TRBV9
CASSDYTGIRTDTQYF
TGTGCCAGCAGCGACTACACCGGGATACGCACAGATACGCAGTATTTT
>many|TRBJ1-1|TRBD1|TRBV2
CASIRDRGTEAFF
TGTGCCAGCATCCGGGACAGAGGCACTGAAGCTTTCTTT
>many|TRBJ2-1|TRBD2|TRBV6-5
CASGTRGNEQFF
TGTGCCAGCGGGACTAGAGGCAATGAGCAGTTCTTC
>.|TRBJ2-1|TRBD1|TRBV15
CATSGTGGRYNEQFF
TGTGCCACCAGCGGTACAGGGGGACGTTACAATGAGCAGTTCTTC
>.|TRBJ2-1|TRBD1|TRBV7-2
CASSFGQGAYNEQFF
TGTGCCAGCAGCTTCGGACAGGGGGCCTACAATGAGCAGTTCTTC
>few|TRBJ1-6|TRBD1|TRBV5-1
CASSAGQDVSPLHF
TGCGCCAGCAGCGCGGGACAGGACGTTTCACCCCTCCACTTT
>.|TRBJ2-5|.|TRBV15
CATSRDNVRHLQETQYF
TGTGCCACCAGCAGAGATAACGTGCGCCACTTACAAGAGACCCAGTACTTC
>once|TRBJ1-2|.|TRBV3-1
CASSGVEVGYTF
TGTGCCAGCAGCGGAGTGGAGGTTGGCTACACCTTC
>.|TRBJ2-2|.|TRBV5-1
CASSPQQSAAGELFF
TGCGCCAGCAGCCCCCAGCAGAGCGCGGCCGGGGAGCTGTTTTTT
>.|TRBJ2-3|TRBD1|TRBV28
CASSLLQTGARNTDTQYF
TGTGCCAGCAGTTTACTTCAGACAGGGGCACGAAACACAGATACGCAGTATTTT
>many|TRBJ2-3|.|TRBV7-8
CASSLPLLGHRTQYF
TGTGCCAGCAGCTTACCCCTACTAGGCCACCGAACGCAGTATTTT
>many|TRBJ1-1|.|TRBV9
CASSAVRDTEAFF
TGTGCCAGCAGCGCGGTACGGGACACTGAAGCTTTCTTT
>many|TRBJ2-5|.|TRBV7-2
CASSLAGYRETQYF
TGTGCCAGCAGCTTAGCAGGATACAGAGAGACCCAGTACTTC